This T cell receptor beta chain was captured in a study of Graves' ophthalmopathy and Graves' hyperthyroidism. Findings and caveats of the study: Blood was where most expanded thyroid clonotypes above 0.001 frequency also turned up.

CDR1 is MGHRA, CDR2 YSYEKL, per germline. V was pared by 0 bases and J by 4 bases, with 4 bases between. The length of the CDR3 is 14 residues. CDR3 regions of TCR beta were amplified from RNA transcripts. Second-round multiplex PCR followed a first-round RT-PCR using HTBI primers. TCRdb re-analysed the multiplex PCR reads in MiXCR, keeping a single row per CDR3 protein. The data contain over 650,000 distinct CDR3 sequences, roughly two fifths of them singletons. This clonotype was seen many times. What it binds is not known. The rearrangement joins TRBV4-1 to TRBJ2-6; D ambiguous. The sequenced sample was peripheral blood. The clonotype originates from an adult man with Graves' ophthalmopathy. This CDR3 is CASSQEPGANVLTF. CDR3 sequence (DNA): TGCGCCAGCAGCCAAGAGCCGGGGGCCAACGTCCTGACTTTC.